The clone carrying this TCR beta chain turned up a few times. Use of 60 Vbeta and 13 Jbeta primers characterized the PCR. TCRdb's copy holds only in-frame clones and misses some; the assay was immunoSEQ multiplex PCR. The sample shows approximately 100,000 clones, roughly 70% of them seen only once. The sample originates from a study of cytomegalovirus exposure and HLA in healthy donors. Per germline, CDR1 SGHTA and CDR2 FQGTGA. Trimming removed 1 base at V and 3 bases at J, with 21 bases between. CDR3 length equals 18 residues. Sequencing was carried out using PBMCs. The sequence was collected from a man aged 35 to 55 in good health and CMV-seropositive. V and J are TRBV7-3 and TRBJ1-1; D is possibly TRBD1 (6 bases). The CDR3, as DNA: TGTGCCAGCAGCTTAAACCCGGCAGGGGCACCTACGGACACTGAAGCTTTCTTT. Amino acid sequence: CASSLNPAGAPTDTEAFF.